Included here is one T cell receptor (beta chain) sequence, with context. Per the authors' pipeline: Reference gene primers were amplified, and this amplification served to estimate nucleated cell counts. Sequencing was performed with immunoSEQ multiplex PCR; in TCRdb, only in-frame clones are kept and a portion is missing. That table supplies the V and J calls and clone size; D and trimming were determined from the DNA. The data hold just under 250,000 clones, with around 86% observed a single time. This specimen comes from a study of blood T cell repertoires in COVID-19. About the study: The origin of the acute and convalescent COVID-19 samples was the United States, Italy and Spain. The cDNA or gDNA used as material had been derived from T cells, B-cell-depleted T cells, or PBMCs.

This CDR3 has 17 amino acids. Germline assignment: CDR1 KGHSH and CDR2 LQKENI. Trimming removed 2 bases at V and 0 bases at J, with 16 bases between. Sample: peripheral blood. The TCR comes from a woman aged 25-40 years who had recovered from COVID-19. The chain recombines TRBV18 with TRBJ1-1, with D perhaps matching TRBD1 (5 bases). This CDR3 reads CASSPGGRGNMNTEAFF. In nucleotides, the CDR3 is TGTGCCAGCTCACCAGGGGGGAGAGGGAACATGAACACTGAAGCTTTCTTT.